The T cell receptor beta chain described here comes from a study of cytomegalovirus exposure and HLA in healthy donors. Overall study findings and caveats: CMV antigen specificity was confirmed in vitro for a few CMV-associated chains.

From germline, CDR1 is LNHDA and CDR2 SQIVND (reference sequence). The CDR3 consists of 15 residues. V lost 3 bases and J 2 bases, leaving 11 bases between the germline ends. Concerning this clone itself: No antigen is known for it.

With 60 Vbeta and 13 Jbeta primers, the PCR was carried out. Repertoires were generated with immunoSEQ multiplex PCR, while TCRdb's copy carries only in-frame clones and drops some. The repertoire table contains around 63,000 clones. Sequencing was performed on PBMCs. The sequence came from a woman in her 30s in good health and CMV-seronegative. V gene TRBV19 combines with J gene TRBJ1-5; D is perhaps TRBD1 (6 bases). This CDR3 reads CASSMGAAGNQPQHF. CDR3 DNA sequence: TGTGCCAGTAGTATGGGGGCGGCAGGCAATCAGCCCCAGCATTTT.